Listed here are 10 T cell receptor beta chains from one sample, sequenced in a study of graft-versus-host responses after intestinal transplantation. The antigens for these receptors are not known. Generated by immunoSEQ multiplex PCR, the TCRdb table keeps only in-frame clones and is missing some. Among under 130,000 clones, 90% to 95% were seen once, and the ten largest hold under 1.5%. The sample was unstimulated CD8+ T cells sorted from spleen or lymph node cells, taken before intestinal transplant. The receptors shown here come from a human donor who received an intestinal transplant.

V gene TRBV9 combines with J gene TRBJ2-2; no definite D call. Germline V gene sequence: CDR1 SGDLS, CDR2 YYNGEE. Trimming removed 0 bases at V and 6 bases at J, with 12 bases between. The CDR3 is made up of 15 amino acids. The DNA of the CDR3 is TGTGCCAGCAGCGTAGATTTCACAGTCTCCGGGGAGCTGTTTTTT. Translation gives CASSVDFTVSGELFF.

The chain links TRBV27 to TRBJ1-4; 8 nucleotides align to TRBD1. V was pared by 6 bases and J by 6 bases, with 12 bases of the junction left unmatched. Germline loops: CDR1 MNHEY, CDR2 SMNVEV (reference sequence). CDR3 length: 16 residues. This CDR3 reads CASRGLTGGVHEKLFF. In DNA form, the CDR3 reads TGTGCCAGCAGGGGCTTAACAGGGGGAGTACATGAAAAACTGTTTTTT.

The chain uses TRBV10-2 and TRBJ2-1; D possibly corresponds to TRBD2 (6 bases). CDR1 WSHSY and CDR2 SAAADI come from the germline V gene. V dropped 3 bases and J dropped 1 base, with 7 bases sitting between them. The CDR3 totals 14 residues. CDR3 in amino acids: CASSDGGSYNEQFF. For the CDR3, the DNA is TGCGCCAGCAGTGATGGGGGGTCCTACAATGAGCAGTTCTTC.

The chain links TRBV4-1 to TRBJ1-1; D not certain. V gave up 5 bases and J gave up 4 bases, with 11 bases separating them. Per germline, CDR1 MGHRA and CDR2 YSYEKL. This CDR3 spans 13 amino acids. The CDR3 loop is CASSEGGRTEAFF. Written as DNA, the CDR3 is TGCGCCAGCAGCGAGGGAGGGCGCACTGAAGCTTTCTTT.

This clone has just one count. The CDR3 sequence is CASSSGQTSEQYF. The CDR3 coding sequence is TGCGCCAGCAGCTCTGGACAGACATCCGAGCAGTACTTC. V gene TRBV4-1 combines with J gene TRBJ2-7, with D possibly TRBD1 on 6 matching bases. V lost 5 bases and J lost 6, with 14 bases in between. The CDR3 consists of 13 residues. From germline, CDR1 is MGHRA and CDR2 YSYEKL.

This chain connects TRBV7-9 to TRBJ2-1, with D unresolved. The CDR3 is made up of 12 amino acids. Between the trimmed V and J ends, which lost 1 base and 8 bases, there was a span of 6 bases. Germline lookup yields CDR1 SEHNR and CDR2 FQNEAQ (reference sequence). In nucleotides, the CDR3 is TGTGCCAGCAGCTTAGATGTGCATGAGCAGTTCTTC. Protein: CASSLDVHEQFF.

The chain uses TRBV7-9 and TRBJ2-6, with D perhaps TRBD2 (7 bases). Germline V lookup: CDR1 SEHNR, CDR2 FQNEAQ (reference sequence). V lost 3 bases and J 4 bases, leaving 16 bases between the germline ends. CDR3 size: 17 residues. CDR3 nucleotides: TGTGCCAGCAGCTTTAAGGTCGGGGGGCCGGGGGCCAACGTCCTGACTTTC. Its translation is CASSFKVGGPGANVLTF.

The rearrangement links TRBV19 to TRBJ2-1, with D uncertain. The germline V gene encodes CDR1 LNHDA and CDR2 SQIVND (reference sequence). V lost 8 bases, J lost 7 bases, and 9 bases lay in between. This CDR3 contains 11 residues. For the CDR3, the DNA is TGTGCCAGTTTAATCGGAAATGAGCAGTTCTTC. Translating gives CASLIGNEQFF.

This sequence joins TRBV4-1 and TRBJ1-5; TRBD1 matches 7 bases. The germline gives CDR1 MGHRA, CDR2 YSYEKL. The CDR3 is 16 amino acids. V was pared by 6 bases and J by 4 bases, with 12 bases of the junction left unmatched. The CDR3 loop reads CASSKDRVEKNQPQHF. Written as DNA, the CDR3 is TGCGCCAGCAGTAAAGACAGGGTCGAAAAAAATCAGCCCCAGCATTTT.

This chain connects TRBV5-1 to TRBJ1-1, with a possible D match to TRBD1 (6 bases). Deletions cut 1 base from V and 5 bases from J, with 12 bases between. In germline, CDR1 is SGHRS, CDR2 YFSETQ. This CDR3 has 14 amino acids. In DNA, the CDR3 is TGCGCCAGCAGCTTGTTGGGGGCTGGGACTGAAGCTTTCTTT. Translated, it gives CASSLLGAGTEAFF.